This record concerns one TCR beta chain sequence. Its specificity is unknown. The PCR employed 60 Vbeta primers together with 13 Jbeta primers. Libraries were prepared by immunoSEQ multiplex PCR; TCRdb keeps only in-frame clonotypes and omits some of them. The sample holds under 150,000 clones; 82% are singletons and the top ten take around 2.5%. This sample is drawn from a study of cytomegalovirus exposure and HLA in healthy donors. Study in general: Previous work identified roughly 120 million unique TCR beta sequences from around 200 million T cells.

After removal of 8 bases from V and 4 bases from J, the junction contained 10 bases not matched to a gene. Germline-derived CDR1 and CDR2 are SNHLY and FYNNEI. The CDR3 contains 14 residues. Whole-study results and caveats: Compared with the roughly 700-donor mean, an Asian-associated ancestry cluster reportedly had fewer N-insertions, according to a later analysis.

The origin of this receptor is a male donor in good health and CMV-seronegative. The chain recombines TRBV2 with TRBJ1-2; 7 bases line up with TRBD1. The material sequenced was PBMCs. The CDR3 sequence is CASGEQGMGYGYTF. DNA for the CDR3: TGTGCCAGCGGAGAACAGGGGATGGGCTATGGCTACACCTTC.